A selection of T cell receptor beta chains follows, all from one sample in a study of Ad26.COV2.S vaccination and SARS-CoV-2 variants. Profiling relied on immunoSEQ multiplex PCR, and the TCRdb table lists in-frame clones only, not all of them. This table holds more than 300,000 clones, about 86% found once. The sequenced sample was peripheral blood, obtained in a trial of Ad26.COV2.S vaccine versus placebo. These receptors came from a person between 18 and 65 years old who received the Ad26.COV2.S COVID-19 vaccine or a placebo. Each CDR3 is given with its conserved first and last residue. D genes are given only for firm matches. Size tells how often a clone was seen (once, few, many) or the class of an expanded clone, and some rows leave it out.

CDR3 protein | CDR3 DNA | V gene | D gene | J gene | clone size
CASSLEFRDRDTQYF | TGTGCCAGCAGCTTAGAGTTCAGGGATCGAGATACGCAGTATTTT | TRBV11-2 | NA | TRBJ2-3 | NA
CASSNRVPDEKLFF | TGTGCCAGCAGCAACAGGGTGCCAGATGAAAAACTGTTTTTT | TRBV7-9 | NA | TRBJ1-4 | NA
CASSQETPGSGNTIYF | TGCGCCAGCAGCCAAGAAACCCCGGGCTCTGGAAACACCATATATTTT | TRBV4-3 | NA | TRBJ1-3 | NA
CASSPAGTGVSYEQYF | TGTGCCAGCAGCCCGGCCGGGACAGGGGTCTCCTACGAGCAGTACTTC | TRBV7-2 | TRBD1 | TRBJ2-7 | NA
CASSQVPDGGDGYTF | TGCGCCAGCAGCCAAGTTCCTGACGGCGGCGATGGCTACACCTTC | TRBV4-1 | NA | TRBJ1-2 | NA
CASSFSGGGALYEQYF | TGTGCCAGCAGCTTCTCGGGAGGAGGGGCCCTCTACGAGCAGTACTTC | TRBV5-4 | TRBD2 | TRBJ2-7 | few
CASSVGPVETQYF | TGTGCCAGCAGCGTAGGACCGGTAGAGACCCAGTACTTC | TRBV9 | NA | TRBJ2-5 | NA
CAWSPRTGGGSPLHF | TGTGCCTGGAGCCCCCGGACTGGGGGGGGTTCACCCCTCCACTTT | TRBV30 | NA | TRBJ1-6 | NA
CASSPRVLGSEQFF | TGTGCCAGCAGCCCCCGGGTCCTCGGGAGTGAGCAGTTCTTC | TRBV7-8 | NA | TRBJ2-1 | NA
CASSRTGRPDTQYF | TGTGCCAGCAGCCGGACAGGGAGACCAGATACGCAGTATTTT | TRBV7-9 | TRBD1 | TRBJ2-3 | NA
CASSLAGGHYGYTF | TGTGCCAGCAGCTTAGCAGGGGGGCACTATGGCTACACCTTC | TRBV7-9 | NA | TRBJ1-2 | NA
CATSDLGTGDRQPQHF | TGTGCCACCAGTGATTTGGGGACAGGGGATCGTCAGCCCCAGCATTTT | TRBV24-1 | TRBD1 | TRBJ1-5 | NA
CSASPGQGRARDEKLFF | TGCAGTGCTAGTCCTGGGCAGGGGAGGGCGAGGGATGAAAAACTGTTTTTT | TRBV20-1 | NA | TRBJ1-4 | NA
CASSLSGIGGGTEAFF | TGCGCCAGCAGCTTGTCGGGTATAGGGGGCGGCACTGAAGCTTTCTTT | TRBV5-1 | TRBD1 | TRBJ1-1 | NA
CASSRGGGGVGINEQFF | TGTGCCAGCAGCCGAGGTGGGGGAGGGGTAGGGATCAATGAGCAGTTCTTC | TRBV6-6 | TRBD2 | TRBJ2-1 | NA
CAWSWTGYNEKLFF | TGTGCCTGGAGTTGGACAGGCTATAATGAAAAACTGTTTTTT | TRBV30 | TRBD1 | TRBJ1-4 | NA
CASSSLGQGAYEQYF | TGTGCCAGCAGTTCTCTGGGACAGGGGGCCTACGAGCAGTACTTC | TRBV6-2/TRBV6-3 | TRBD1 | TRBJ2-7 | NA
CSVDGDSDTDTQYF | TGCAGCGTTGATGGGGACTCTGACACAGATACGCAGTATTTT | TRBV29-1 | NA | TRBJ2-3 | NA
CASSPGGKGHEQFF | TGTGCCAGCAGCCCGGGAGGGAAGGGCCATGAGCAGTTCTTC | TRBV11-3 | TRBD2 | TRBJ2-1 | NA
CASSLGSGMGYTF | TGTGCCAGCAGCTTGGGGTCAGGGATGGGCTACACCTTC | TRBV5-8 | NA | TRBJ1-2 | NA
CASSLGQTNTEAFF | TGTGCCAGTAGTTTGGGACAAACGAACACTGAAGCTTTCTTT | TRBV19 | NA | TRBJ1-1 | NA
CASSLRYMNTEAFF | TGTGCCAGCAGCTTAAGGTATATGAACACTGAAGCTTTCTTT | TRBV7-8 | NA | TRBJ1-1 | NA
CASSQAGTSANSPLHF | TGTGCCAGCAGCCAAGCAGGGACCTCGGCGAATTCACCCCTCCACTTT | TRBV3-1/TRBV3-2 | NA | TRBJ1-6 | NA